This T cell receptor (beta chain) was recorded in a study of blood T cell repertoires in COVID-19 (dated by TCRdb to between 2020 and 2021). At the level of the whole study: Samples from collaborators originated in the United States, Italy and Spain and spanned both the acute and convalescent phases of COVID-19. The material from the prospective study consisted of cDNA or gDNA derived from T cells, B-cell-depleted T cells, or PBMCs. The dataset comprised deeply sampled blood TCRbeta repertoires from subjects exposed to, actively infected with, or recovered from COVID-19. The repertoires were made available in a free public database intended to serve as a resource for research on the immune response to SARS-CoV-2. The samples were drawn from two sources: the first 160 participants of the ongoing ImmuneRACE study, and over 950 subjects contributed by 6 global collaborators. A de-identified subject ID, COVID-19 status, age in years and sex were almost always included in the sample metadata. HLA class I and class II types, where available, came from metadata supplied by the sample provider rather than from assay-based typing. Findings and caveats that apply to the study as a whole: How much clinical and demographic metadata was included differed by source and by participant, and the metadata was provided uncurated.

TCRbeta CDR3 regions were amplified from genomic DNA by means of the immunoSEQ Assay, a bias-controlled multiplex PCR. The authors processed their data as follows. The number of nucleated cells in each sample was estimated from the amplification of reference gene primers within the assay. To quantify the absolute abundance of each unique TCRbeta CDR3 rearrangement, sequence reads were collapsed and filtered. Productive Simpson clonality was computed per sample as the square root of Simpson's diversity index over productive rearrangements. The immuneACCESS repertoire file appears here via TCRdb, limited to in-frame rearrangements. These files lack a portion of the clones; in checked studies, under half of the deficit traces to unresolved V genes, and the cause of the others is not known. That table gives V, J and clone size, and the DNA gave D and trimming. Here the sample has roughly 260,000 clones; 88% occur a single time. Jointly, the top ten make up roughly 4% of the sample.

On this clone: It lacks a known antigen. The record has no base qualities; no much larger clone is one base away.

The CDR3 runs 12 residues from the cysteine to the phenylalanine. Only CDR3 DNA is held: 36 bases, read in frame from base 1. V sheds 4 bases and J sheds 7 bases, leaving 11 bases between their ends. Based on the germline V gene, the CDR1 and CDR2 sequences are ENHRY and SYGVKD. Another Seattle source contributed samples from volunteer blood donors who had recovered from COVID-19. Collaborating institutions collected whole blood in K2EDTA tubes following their own protocols. For TCRbeta analysis, collaborators shipped samples as frozen whole blood, isolated PBMCs, or DNA extracted from either of those sample types.

The sequence derives from a man in his 60s who had recovered from COVID-19. Sequenced material: peripheral blood. The rearranged segments are TRBV10-3 and TRBJ2-7; the best D guess is TRBD2, with 7 bases matching. The CDR3 here reads CAISGGGQEQYF. The nucleotide sequence reads as follows: TGTGCCATCAGTGGGGGGGGGCAGGAGCAGTACTTC.